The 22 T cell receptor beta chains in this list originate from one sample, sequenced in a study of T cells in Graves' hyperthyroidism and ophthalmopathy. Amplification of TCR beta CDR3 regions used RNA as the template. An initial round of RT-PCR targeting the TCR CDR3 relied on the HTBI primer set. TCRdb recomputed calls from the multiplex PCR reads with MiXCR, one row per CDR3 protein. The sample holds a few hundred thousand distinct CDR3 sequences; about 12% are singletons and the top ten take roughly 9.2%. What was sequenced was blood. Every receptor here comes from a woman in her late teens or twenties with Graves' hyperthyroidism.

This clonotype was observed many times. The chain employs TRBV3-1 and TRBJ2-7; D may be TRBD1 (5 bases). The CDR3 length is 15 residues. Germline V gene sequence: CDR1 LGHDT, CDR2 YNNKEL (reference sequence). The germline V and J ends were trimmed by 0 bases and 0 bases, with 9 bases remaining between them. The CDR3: CASSQDQGGSYEQYF. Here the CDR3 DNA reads TGTGCCAGCAGCCAAGATCAGGGCGGCTCCTACGAGCAGTACTTC.

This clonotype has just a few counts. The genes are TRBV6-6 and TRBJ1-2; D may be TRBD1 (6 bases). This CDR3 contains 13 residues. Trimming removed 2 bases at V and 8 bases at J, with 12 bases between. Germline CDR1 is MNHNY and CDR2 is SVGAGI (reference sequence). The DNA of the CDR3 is TGTGCCAGCAGTTACAACGGGGGCGAGGGCTACACCTTC. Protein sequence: CASSYNGGEGYTF.

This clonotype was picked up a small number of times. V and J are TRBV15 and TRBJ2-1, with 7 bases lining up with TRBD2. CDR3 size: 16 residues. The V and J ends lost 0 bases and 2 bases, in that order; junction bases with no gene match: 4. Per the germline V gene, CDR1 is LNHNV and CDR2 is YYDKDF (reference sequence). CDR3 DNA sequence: TGTGCCACCAGCAGAGACTACGGGGGGACCTACAATGAGCAGTTCTTC. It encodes CATSRDYGGTYNEQFF.

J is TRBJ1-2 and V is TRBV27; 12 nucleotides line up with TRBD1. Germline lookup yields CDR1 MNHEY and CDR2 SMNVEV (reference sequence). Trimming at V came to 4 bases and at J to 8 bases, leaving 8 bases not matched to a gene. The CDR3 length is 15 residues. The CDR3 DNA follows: TGTGCCAGCAGTTCGGGACAGGGGGCCGAAGTCGGCTACACCTTC. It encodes CASSSGQGAEVGYTF.

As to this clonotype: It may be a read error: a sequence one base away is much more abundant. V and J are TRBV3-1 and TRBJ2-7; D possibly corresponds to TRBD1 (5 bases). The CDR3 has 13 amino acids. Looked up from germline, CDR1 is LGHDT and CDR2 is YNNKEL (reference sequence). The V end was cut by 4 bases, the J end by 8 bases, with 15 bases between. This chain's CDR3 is CASSRDPRTKQYF. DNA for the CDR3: TGTGCCAGCAGCCGAGATCCAAGGACAAAGCAGTACTTC.

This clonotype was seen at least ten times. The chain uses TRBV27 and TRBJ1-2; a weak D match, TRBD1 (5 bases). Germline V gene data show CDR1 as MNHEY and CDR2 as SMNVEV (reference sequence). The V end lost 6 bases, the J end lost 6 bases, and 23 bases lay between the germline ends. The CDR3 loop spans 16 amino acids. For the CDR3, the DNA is TGTGCCAGCAGCCTTAAGGCCCGGCGGGACGCCAATGGCTACACCTTC. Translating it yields CASSLKARRDANGYTF.

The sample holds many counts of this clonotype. The CDR3 here is CASQGPTTNEKLFF. The CDR3, as DNA: TGTGCCTCCCAGGGCCCGACAACTAATGAAAAACTGTTTTTT. V gene TRBV10-3 combines with J gene TRBJ1-4, with a tentative D call TRBD1 (5 bases). Trimming cost V 11 bases and J 0 bases, with 13 bases left between them. This CDR3 region has 14 residues. Germline CDR1 is ENHRY and CDR2 is SYGVKD.

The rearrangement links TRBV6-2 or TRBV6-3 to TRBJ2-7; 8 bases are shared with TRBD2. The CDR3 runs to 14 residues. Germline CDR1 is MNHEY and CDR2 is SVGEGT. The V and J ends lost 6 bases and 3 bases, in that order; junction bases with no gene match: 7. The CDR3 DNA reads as TGTGCCAGCAGGGCCGGACTAGCCTACTACGAGCAGTACTTC. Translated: CASRAGLAYYEQYF.

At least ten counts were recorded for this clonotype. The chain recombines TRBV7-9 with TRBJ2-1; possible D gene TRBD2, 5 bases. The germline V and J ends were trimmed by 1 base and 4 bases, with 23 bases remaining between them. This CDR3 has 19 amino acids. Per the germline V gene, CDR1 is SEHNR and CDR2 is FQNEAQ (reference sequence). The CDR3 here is CASSLGGSARGSLYNEQFF. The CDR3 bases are TGTGCCAGCAGCTTAGGTGGTAGCGCGAGAGGGTCATTGTACAATGAGCAGTTCTTC.

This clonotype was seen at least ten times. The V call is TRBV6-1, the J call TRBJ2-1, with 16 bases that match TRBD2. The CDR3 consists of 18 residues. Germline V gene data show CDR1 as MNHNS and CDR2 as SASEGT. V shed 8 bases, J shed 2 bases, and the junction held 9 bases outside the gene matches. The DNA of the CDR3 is TGTGCCAGCCCTTCCCCGGGACTAGCGGGAGGGACCTACAATGAGCAGTTCTTC. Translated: CASPSPGLAGGTYNEQFF.

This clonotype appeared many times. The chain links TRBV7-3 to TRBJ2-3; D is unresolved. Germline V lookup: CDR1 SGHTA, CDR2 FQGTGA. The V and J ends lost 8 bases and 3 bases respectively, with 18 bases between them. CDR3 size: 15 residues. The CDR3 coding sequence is TGTGCCAGCGCCATTGGTGGAGCTTCAACAGATACGCAGTATTTT. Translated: CASAIGGASTDTQYF.

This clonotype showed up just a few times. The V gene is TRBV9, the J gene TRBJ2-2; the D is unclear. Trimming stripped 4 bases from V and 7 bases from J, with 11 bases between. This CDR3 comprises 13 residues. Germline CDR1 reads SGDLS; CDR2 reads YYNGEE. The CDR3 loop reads CASSSAPSGELFF. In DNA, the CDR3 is TGTGCCAGCAGCTCAGCCCCCAGCGGGGAGCTGTTTTTT. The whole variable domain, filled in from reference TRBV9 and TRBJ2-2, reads DSGVTQTPKHLITATGQRVTLRCSPRSGDLSVYWYQQSLDQGLQFLIQYYNGEERAKGNILERFSAQQFPDLHSELNLSSLELGDSALYFCASSSAPSGELFFGEGSRLTVL.

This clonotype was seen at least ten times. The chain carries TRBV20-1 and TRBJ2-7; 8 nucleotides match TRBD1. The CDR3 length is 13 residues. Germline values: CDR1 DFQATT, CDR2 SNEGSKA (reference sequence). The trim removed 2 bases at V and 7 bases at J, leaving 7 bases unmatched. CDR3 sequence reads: CSARRDRTVEQYF. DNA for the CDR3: TGCAGTGCTAGACGGGACAGGACGGTTGAGCAGTACTTC.

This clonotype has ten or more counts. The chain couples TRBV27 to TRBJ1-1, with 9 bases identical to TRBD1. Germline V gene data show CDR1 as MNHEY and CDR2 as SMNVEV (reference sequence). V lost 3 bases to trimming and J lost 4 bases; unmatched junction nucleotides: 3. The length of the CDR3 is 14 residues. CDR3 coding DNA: TGTGCCAGCAGTTTTACAGGGGGCGGCACTGAAGCTTTCTTT. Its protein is CASSFTGGGTEAFF.

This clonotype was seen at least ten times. CDR3 coding DNA: TGTGCCATCAGTTCCGACCTTCATGAGAATCAGCCCCAGCATTTT. Protein: CAISSDLHENQPQHF. This chain connects TRBV10-3 to TRBJ1-5; D not resolved. Germline V gene lookup returns CDR1 ENHRY and CDR2 SYGVKD. The CDR3 totals 15 residues. V dropped 5 bases and J dropped 4 bases, with 15 bases sitting between them.

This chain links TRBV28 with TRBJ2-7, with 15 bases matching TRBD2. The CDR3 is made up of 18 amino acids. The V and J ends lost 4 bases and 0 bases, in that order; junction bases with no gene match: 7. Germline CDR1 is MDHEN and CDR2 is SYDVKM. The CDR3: CASSSIKGLAGGSYEQYF. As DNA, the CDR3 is TGTGCCAGCAGTTCGATTAAGGGACTAGCGGGGGGCTCCTACGAGCAGTACTTC.

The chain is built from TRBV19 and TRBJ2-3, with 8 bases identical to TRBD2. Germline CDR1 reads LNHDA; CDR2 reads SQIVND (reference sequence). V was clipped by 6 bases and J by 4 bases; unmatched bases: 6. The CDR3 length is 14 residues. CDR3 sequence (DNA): TGTGCCAGTAGAATTAGCGGGGAATCAGATACGCAGTATTTT. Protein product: CASRISGESDTQYF.

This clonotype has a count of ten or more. In DNA, the CDR3 is TGTGCCAGCACCATAGGGCAGGCCATCGGATCCTACAATGAGCAGTTCTTC. It encodes CASTIGQAIGSYNEQFF. The chain couples TRBV7-6 to TRBJ2-1, with D unresolved. V was pared by 7 bases and J by 1 base, with 20 bases between. The V gene's germline CDR1 is SGHVS and CDR2 FNYEAQ. This CDR3 region has 17 residues.

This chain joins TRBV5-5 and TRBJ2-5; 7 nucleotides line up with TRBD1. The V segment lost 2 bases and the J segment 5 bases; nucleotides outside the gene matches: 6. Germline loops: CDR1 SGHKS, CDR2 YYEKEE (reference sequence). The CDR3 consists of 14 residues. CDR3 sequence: CASSFTGTEETQYF. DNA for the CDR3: TGTGCCAGCAGCTTTACCGGGACAGAGGAGACCCAGTACTTC.

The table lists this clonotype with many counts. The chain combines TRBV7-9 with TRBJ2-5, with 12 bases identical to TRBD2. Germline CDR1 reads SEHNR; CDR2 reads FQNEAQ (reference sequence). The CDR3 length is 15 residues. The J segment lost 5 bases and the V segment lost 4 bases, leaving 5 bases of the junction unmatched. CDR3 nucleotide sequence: TGTGCCAGCAGCTCCACTAGCGGGAGGAGGGAGACCCAGTACTTC. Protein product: CASSSTSGRRETQYF.

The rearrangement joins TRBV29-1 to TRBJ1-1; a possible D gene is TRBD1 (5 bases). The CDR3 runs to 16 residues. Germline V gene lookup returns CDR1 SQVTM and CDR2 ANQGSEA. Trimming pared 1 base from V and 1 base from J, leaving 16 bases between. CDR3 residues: CSVEAESGAGNTEAFF. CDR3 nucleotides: TGCAGCGTTGAAGCCGAGTCCGGGGCCGGGAACACTGAAGCTTTCTTT.

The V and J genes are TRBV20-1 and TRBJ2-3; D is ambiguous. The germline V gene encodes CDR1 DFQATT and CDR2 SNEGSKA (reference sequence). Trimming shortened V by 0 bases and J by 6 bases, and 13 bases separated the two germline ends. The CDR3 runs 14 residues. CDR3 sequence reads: CSARDNNAADTQYF. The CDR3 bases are TGCAGTGCTAGAGATAATAACGCCGCTGATACGCAGTATTTT.